This T cell receptor (beta chain) was recovered during a study of blood T cell repertoires in COVID-19. Followed longitudinally, the Seattle patients had been enrolled during active infection. Generated by immunoSEQ multiplex PCR, the TCRdb table keeps only in-frame clones and is missing some. The repertoire holds approximately 500,000 clones, roughly 89% seen once, with roughly 0.84% in the top ten. The V gene's germline CDR1 is MNHEY and CDR2 SMNVEV (reference sequence). This CDR3 region has 15 residues. The V end was cut by 5 bases, the J end by 5 bases, with 19 bases between. J is TRBJ2-7 and V is TRBV27, with D tentatively TRBD1 (6 bases). Sequenced input: peripheral blood. The origin of this receptor is a man aged 18 to 29 with COVID-19, enrolled during active disease. CDR3 nucleotide sequence: TGTGCCAGCAGTCACCTGACAGGTCCCCTCGACGAGCAGTACTTC. Translating it yields CASSHLTGPLDEQYF.